This T cell receptor beta chain appears in the sequencing data of a study of blood T cell repertoires in COVID-19. Looking at the study overall: Nucleic acid was either cDNA or gDNA, and it came from T cells, B-cell-depleted T cells, or PBMCs.

In germline, CDR1 is LNHDA, CDR2 SQIVND (reference sequence). This CDR3 region has 14 residues. V was clipped by 1 base and J by 5 bases, with 9 bases between them. Participants reported their clinical history, and cohort assignment relied on those reports. As originally analysed: Reference gene primer amplification gave nucleated cell count estimates. Repertoires were generated with immunoSEQ multiplex PCR, while TCRdb's copy carries only in-frame clones and drops some. The V and J calls and clone size are taken from that table; D and trimming were inferred from the DNA. The repertoire includes 150,000 to 200,000 clones, approximately 89% of them detected once, and more than 0.75% sits in the top ten.

This TCR derives from a woman aged 18-30 years who had recovered from COVID-19. Specimen: PBMCs or T cells enriched from blood (not recorded which). V usage is TRBV19 and J usage is TRBJ1-5; TRBD1 might be the D (5 bases). The CDR3 DNA is TGTGCCAGTAGTATAGGGGGGGGATATCAGCCCCAGCATTTT. Translated, it gives CASSIGGGYQPQHF. Based on the CDR3 plus reference TRBV19 and TRBJ1-5, the full variable domain is DGGITQSPKYLFRKEGQNVTLSCEQNLNHDAMYWYRQDPGQGLRLIYYSQIVNDFQKGDIAEGYSVSREKKESFPLTVTSAQKNPTAFYLCASSIGGGYQPQHFGDGTRLSIL.